This paragraph reports one T cell receptor delta chain. The TCRdb record carries a much larger clone's protein, which differs from this DNA's translation at residue 10; a read error is the likely cause, and the protein listed here is the DNA translation. This record belongs to a study of γδ T cells in repeated Plasmodium falciparum infection. Bulk repertoires came from Vgamma9/Vdelta2+ or Vdelta2-negative gammadelta T cells flow-sorted from PBMC. TCRdb repeated clone calling on the multiplex PCR reads with CATT. The repertoire holds 85,000 to 95,000 delta-chain clones, with 1.4% as singletons. Germline CDR1 reads GEAIGNYY; CDR2 reads EKD. The CDR3 is 16 amino acids. Germline trimming cut 0 bases from V and 4 bases from J; bases unmatched to any gene: 6.

Sequencing was done on a sample of gamma-delta T cells from blood. This TCR derives from a pool of human donors (malaria-infected and uninfected, not separated). The chain links TRDV2 to TRDJ1, with TRDD3 matching over 11 bases. The J gene was not available in TCRdb and was assigned here by matching the DNA to germline segments. The DNA of the CDR3 is TGTGCCTGTGACACCGACTGGGGGATAGACGGCGATAAACTCATCTTT. Translating gives CACDTDWGIDGDKLIF.